Listed here are 16 T cell receptor beta chains from one sample, sequenced in a study of T-cell reconstitution after alpha-beta-depleted transplantation in children. Unique molecular identifiers were used to barcode this TCRbeta library. One entry per CDR3 protein, called by TCRdb with MiXCR from the PCR reads. The sample holds 900,000 or so distinct CDR3 sequences, roughly 15% seen once. This sample comprised PBMCs, mostly from graft donor cells, obtained 360 days after TCRalphabeta/CD19-depleted stem cell transplant. Receptors originate from a male patient between 5 and 17 years old who had a stem cell transplant for acute lymphoblastic leukemia, so the T cells may come from the graft donor.

J is TRBJ2-2 and V is TRBV27, with D perhaps TRBD2 (6 bases). The CDR3 sequence is 15 residues long. CDR1 is MNHEY, CDR2 SMNVEV, per germline (reference sequence). Trimming left V 6 bases short and J 3 bases short, with 14 bases between. The CDR3 here is CASSREAEYTGELFF. CDR3 in DNA: TGTGCCAGCAGCAGGGAGGCGGAGTACACCGGGGAGCTGTTTTTT.

For the CDR3, the DNA is TGTGCCAGCAGTTTCGGACTAGATAATGAGCAGTTCTTC. Translating it yields CASSFGLDNEQFF. This rearrangement joins TRBV27 to TRBJ2-1, with 7 positions matching TRBD2. CDR1 and CDR2 from the germline V gene are MNHEY and SMNVEV (reference sequence). The CDR3 is made up of 13 amino acids. The ends lost 3 bases at V and 7 bases at J; junction bases unmatched: 3.

This clonotype was recorded a few times. The J gene is TRBJ2-1, the V gene TRBV20-1; D gene uncertain. From germline, CDR1 is DFQATT and CDR2 SNEGSKA (reference sequence). Between the trimmed V and J ends, which lost 0 bases and 0 bases, there was a span of 12 bases. CDR3 length equals 16 residues. The CDR3 reads CSARDLGLTSYNEQFF. Written as DNA, the CDR3 is TGCAGTGCTAGAGATCTCGGGCTTACCTCCTACAATGAGCAGTTCTTC.

The chain has TRBV27 and TRBJ2-7, with D possibly TRBD2 on 6 matching bases. The V end was cut by 8 bases, the J end by 5 bases, with 19 bases between. This CDR3 spans 14 amino acids. Germline V gene data show CDR1 as MNHEY and CDR2 as SMNVEV (reference sequence). In DNA form, the CDR3 reads TGTGCCAGCGCCCCGGGTCTAGCGCTCCACGAGCAGTACTTC. Translating it yields CASAPGLALHEQYF.

V gene TRBV19 combines with J gene TRBJ2-3; TRBD2 is a possible D gene (5 bases). Trimming cost V 4 bases and J 1 base, with 18 bases left between them. The germline V gene has CDR1 LNHDA and CDR2 SQIVND (reference sequence). The CDR3 consists of 17 residues. CDR3 nucleotide sequence: TGTGCCAGTAGTAGGGTCCCCAGCGGATCGGGCACAGATACGCAGTATTTT. Translation: CASSRVPSGSGTDTQYF.

This chain joins TRBV7-3 and TRBJ2-1; D could derive from TRBD1 or TRBD2 (6 bases each). The CDR3 runs 15 residues. V lost 4 bases and J 3 bases, leaving 13 bases between the germline ends. Per the germline V gene, CDR1 is SGHTA and CDR2 is FQGTGA. CDR3: CASSSAGGYYNEQFF. The CDR3 DNA reads as TGTGCCAGCAGCTCCGCCGGGGGCTACTACAATGAGCAGTTCTTC.

The V gene is TRBV2, the J gene TRBJ2-1; D is possibly TRBD1 or TRBD2 (5 bases each). This CDR3 has 14 residues. V lost 4 bases and J 7 bases, leaving 14 bases between the germline ends. Germline CDR1 reads SNHLY; CDR2 reads FYNNEI. The CDR3 region is CASSVGDGWNEQFF. The CDR3 DNA reads TGTGCCAGCAGTGTGGGGGACGGATGGAATGAGCAGTTCTTC.

This clonotype was seen more than once but under ten times. V gene TRBV6-6 combines with J gene TRBJ2-7, with D perhaps matching TRBD1 or TRBD2 (5 bases each). Germline V gene sequence: CDR1 MNHNY, CDR2 SVGAGI (reference sequence). Between the trimmed V and J ends, which lost 6 bases and 2 bases, there was a span of 11 bases. This CDR3 spans 13 amino acids. The CDR3 is CASRRDVAYEQYF. The CDR3, as DNA: TGTGCCAGCAGACGGGACGTAGCCTACGAGCAGTACTTC.

In nucleotides, the CDR3 is TGTGCCAGCAGTGAAAGGCGCGTAGCGAAGATTGTAGGGGGAGAAGAGACCCAGTACTTC. It codes for CASSERRVAKIVGGEETQYF. J is TRBJ2-5 and V is TRBV25-1; D might be TRBD1 (6 bases). Per germline, CDR1 MGHDK and CDR2 SYGVNS. V dropped 2 bases and J dropped 3 bases, with 28 bases sitting between them. This CDR3 region has 20 residues.

The V call is TRBV3-1, the J call TRBJ2-5; 7 bases line up with TRBD2. Germline CDR1 is LGHDT and CDR2 is YNNKEL (reference sequence). The CDR3 is 19 amino acids. The V gene end was trimmed by 1 base and the J gene end by 2 bases; junction bases not matched to a gene: 16. This CDR3 is CASSQAVSRGGRYQETQYF. Written as DNA, the CDR3 is TGTGCCAGCAGCCAAGCGGTGAGTAGGGGCGGGAGATATCAAGAGACCCAGTACTTC.

The chain joins TRBV15 to TRBJ2-1; TRBD1 aligns across 12 bases. This CDR3 is built from 14 residues. Germline V gene sequence: CDR1 LNHNV, CDR2 YYDKDF (reference sequence). V lost 5 bases, J lost 7 bases, and 3 bases stayed unmatched. This chain's CDR3 is CATSRDRGRNEQFF. The DNA of the CDR3 is TGTGCCACCAGCCGGGACAGGGGGCGAAATGAGCAGTTCTTC.

The chain links TRBV20-1 to TRBJ2-3, with unresolved D. Per the germline V gene, CDR1 is DFQATT and CDR2 is SNEGSKA (reference sequence). The CDR3 totals 12 residues. Trimming left V 0 bases short and J 6 bases short, with 7 bases between. CDR3 amino acids: CSARDRPDTQYF. CDR3 DNA: TGCAGTGCTAGAGATCGCCCGGATACGCAGTATTTT.

This chain uses TRBV10-2 with TRBJ2-7; D ambiguous. The CDR3 covers 13 residues. The V gene's germline CDR1 is WSHSY and CDR2 SAAADI. V lost 2 bases to trimming and J lost 0 bases, with 5 bases between them. In DNA, the CDR3 is TGCGCCAGCAGTGAGGTCACCTCCTACGAGCAGTACTTC. Protein product: CASSEVTSYEQYF.

At least ten counts were recorded for this clonotype. V gene TRBV20-1 combines with J gene TRBJ2-1; 9 bases fit TRBD2. The CDR3 has 15 residues. V shed 5 bases and J 8 bases; nucleotides not matched to a gene: 13. Germline CDR1 is DFQATT and CDR2 is SNEGSKA (reference sequence). CDR3 region: CSAFSPGLASHEQFF. The CDR3 DNA sequence: TGCAGTGCTTTTTCACCGGGACTAGCCAGCCATGAGCAGTTCTTC.

The CDR3 coding sequence is TGCGCCAGCAGCCAAGGGCGGGGACCATCCTACAATGAGCAGTTCTTC. It translates to CASSQGRGPSYNEQFF. This chain connects TRBV4-1 to TRBJ2-1; maybe TRBD2 (6 bases). Trimming stripped 1 base from V and 1 base from J, with 11 bases between. Germline V gives CDR1 MGHRA, CDR2 YSYEKL. This CDR3 comprises 16 residues.

The chain uses TRBV7-9 and TRBJ2-3, with TRBD1 matching over 7 bases. CDR1 is SEHNR, CDR2 FQNEAQ, per germline (reference sequence). The CDR3 consists of 16 residues. The trim removed 5 bases at V and 2 bases at J, leaving 10 bases unmatched. The CDR3: CASSDYTGVHTDTQYF. For the CDR3, the DNA is TGTGCCAGCAGCGATTACACAGGGGTCCACACAGATACGCAGTATTTT.